The 10 T cell receptor beta chains below all came from one sample that was sequenced in a study of blood T cell repertoires in COVID-19. Libraries were prepared by immunoSEQ multiplex PCR; TCRdb keeps only in-frame clonotypes and omits some of them. The sample gives around 330,000 clones, approximately 91% of which show up once; about 9.9% is in the top ten. Source material: PBMCs or T cells enriched from blood (not recorded which). The receptors were sampled from a woman aged 40 to 49 who had recovered from COVID-19.

This clone was seen a handful of times. The chain has TRBV27 and TRBJ2-1, with 11 bases fitting TRBD2. Germline V CDR1 and CDR2: MNHEY, SMNVEV (reference sequence). The CDR3 runs to 15 residues. V lost 6 bases and J lost 4; bases outside the gene matches: 5. Here the CDR3 reads CASRLAGGAYNEQFF. The CDR3 DNA reads as TGTGCCAGCAGGTTAGCGGGAGGGGCTTACAATGAGCAGTTCTTC.

This clone was observed many times. V usage is TRBV18 and J usage is TRBJ2-7; tentative D call: TRBD1 (6 bases). This CDR3 is built from 13 residues. Germline V gene lookup returns CDR1 KGHSH and CDR2 LQKENI. V lost 4 bases and J lost 5, with 12 bases in between. The CDR3 spells CASSRDKADEQYF. CDR3 nucleotide sequence: TGTGCCAGCTCACGGGACAAGGCCGACGAGCAGTACTTC.

With regard to this clone: The same CDR3 can be traced to other DNA sequences in this sample. The rearrangement joins TRBV7-2 to TRBJ2-7; the D gene is possibly TRBD1 (5 bases). The CDR3 loop spans 15 amino acids. Trimming took 0 bases from V and 0 from J, leaving 9 bases between them. Germline-derived CDR1 and CDR2 are SGHTA and FQGNSA. CDR3 bases: TGTGCCAGCAGCTTAGCGGGGCTGAGCTCCTACGAGCAGTACTTC. This codes for CASSLAGLSSYEQYF.

CDR3 nucleotides: TGTGCCAGCAGCTTGGAGGGTCCCCATGAGCAGTTCTTC. Translation: CASSLEGPHEQFF. This sequence joins TRBV11-3 and TRBJ2-1; D possibly corresponds to TRBD2 (6 bases). CDR1 SGHNT and CDR2 YENEEA come from the germline V gene. The CDR3 extends over 13 amino acids. V lost 3 bases, J lost 8 bases, and 11 bases lay in between.

The chain is built from TRBV24-1 and TRBJ2-7; D perhaps matches TRBD1 (6 bases). The CDR3 spans 15 residues. The germline gives CDR1 KGHDR, CDR2 SFDVKD. V lost 3 bases to trimming and J lost 3 bases, with 14 bases between them. CDR3 sequence (DNA): TGTGCCACCAGTGATACCATCAGGGGTGTCTACGAGCAGTACTTC. This sequence encodes CATSDTIRGVYEQYF.

This clone has a single count. This rearrangement joins TRBV7-2 to TRBJ2-7; a weak D match, TRBD2 (6 bases). V dropped 5 bases and J dropped 4 bases, with 15 bases sitting between them. This CDR3 has 14 amino acids. Germline-derived CDR1 and CDR2 are SGHTA and FQGNSA. The CDR3, as DNA: TGTGCCAGCAGCAAGGGACCGGACTATTACGAGCAGTACTTC. This encodes CASSKGPDYYEQYF.

The CDR3 nucleotides read TGCGCCAGCAGCACCCACAGGGGAATCACCGGGGAGCTGTTTTTT. As protein: CASSTHRGITGELFF. The chain recombines TRBV4-3 with TRBJ2-2, with 7 nucleotides matching TRBD1. Germline loops: CDR1 LGHNA, CDR2 YSLEER. The junction had 7 bases not matched to a gene; V was cut back by 5 bases and J by 4 bases. The CDR3 consists of 15 residues.

This chain joins TRBV24-1 and TRBJ2-3; perhaps TRBD2 as D (5 bases). The CDR3 contains 18 residues. Deletions cut 2 bases from V and 7 bases from J, with 24 bases between. Germline assignment: CDR1 KGHDR and CDR2 SFDVKD. This chain's CDR3 is CATSDSLILDGQRNTQYF. The CDR3 DNA reads TGTGCCACCAGTGATTCTTTGATCTTGGACGGGCAGCGGAATACGCAGTATTTT.

The V gene is TRBV19, the J gene TRBJ1-4; possibly TRBD1 for D (5 bases). The CDR3 runs to 15 residues. Germline values: CDR1 LNHDA, CDR2 SQIVND (reference sequence). V was shortened by 6 bases and J by 2 bases, with 13 bases between the two germline ends. DNA of the CDR3: TGTGCCAGTAGAAGGACACTCACGACTAATGAAAAACTGTTTTTT. This translates into CASRRTLTTNEKLFF.

The chain uses TRBV7-3 and TRBJ2-2; D uncertain. Looked up from germline, CDR1 is SGHTA and CDR2 is FQGTGA. This CDR3 spans 13 amino acids. Between the trimmed V and J ends, which lost 3 bases and 8 bases, there was a span of 10 bases. Here the CDR3 DNA reads TGTGCCAGCAGCTTCTCCTCCCCGGGGGAGCTGTTTTTT. Amino acids: CASSFSSPGELFF. Variable domain in full (rest from reference TRBV7-3 and TRBJ2-2): GAGVSQTPSNKVTEKGKYVELRCDPISGHTALYWYRQSLGQGPEFLIYFQGTGAADDSGLPNDRFFAVRPEGSVSTLKIQRTERGDSAVYLCASSFSSPGELFFGEGSRLTVL.